The 11 T cell receptor beta chains in this list originate from one sample, sequenced in a study of blood T cell repertoires in COVID-19. The table came from immunoSEQ multiplex PCR; TCRdb's copy has only in-frame clones and leaves some out. Of hundreds of thousands of clones listed, 84% are singletons. The sample taken for sequencing was peripheral blood. The receptors here all came from a human donor in a cohort sampled during active COVID-19.

This clone was seen just once. The rearrangement joins TRBV6-5 to TRBJ1-5; D is unclear. V lost 6 bases, J lost 2 bases, and 8 bases lay in between. This CDR3 contains 13 residues. Germline loops: CDR1 MNHEY, CDR2 SVGAGI. This chain's CDR3 is CASSIEGNQPQHF. For the CDR3, the DNA is TGTGCCAGCAGCATAGAGGGCAATCAGCCCCAGCATTTT.

The chain recombines TRBV5-1 with TRBJ1-2; TRBD1 aligns across 7 bases. Trimming took 1 base from V and 3 from J; bases not matched to a gene: 0. Per germline, CDR1 SGHRS and CDR2 YFSETQ. This CDR3 is 13 amino acids long. For the CDR3, the DNA is TGCGCCAGCAGCTTGACAGGGGACTATGGCTACACCTTC. Protein: CASSLTGDYGYTF.

This clone was detected only once. The V and J genes are TRBV5-5 and TRBJ1-2, with 8 bases aligning to TRBD1. V was clipped by 3 bases and J by 4 bases; unmatched bases: 8. There are 15 residues in the CDR3. Germline V lookup: CDR1 SGHKS, CDR2 YYEKEE (reference sequence). CDR3 residues: CASSSSTDRGYGYTF. The CDR3 nucleotides read TGTGCCAGCAGCTCTTCGACTGACAGGGGCTATGGCTACACCTTC.

The CDR3 region is CASSTRWAGVQDTQYF. The CDR3 nucleotides read TGTGCCAGCAGCACGCGTTGGGCGGGAGTTCAAGATACGCAGTATTTT. V usage is TRBV21-1 and J usage is TRBJ2-3; no check of the table's D call, TRBD2, against the DNA was made. TRBV21-1 is described as a pseudogene. The CDR3 is made up of 16 amino acids.

Worth noting for this clone: Other DNA sequences from this sample encode an identical CDR3 as well. The chain uses TRBV18 and TRBJ1-1, with 8 bases identical to TRBD1. Germline V gene data show CDR1 as KGHSH and CDR2 as LQKENI. The CDR3 contains 14 residues. V gave up 3 bases and J gave up 8 bases; unmatched junction bases: 8. The CDR3 sequence is CASSPSTGVLEAFF. The CDR3 region has the DNA TGTGCCAGCTCACCTTCGACAGGGGTGTTGGAAGCTTTCTTT.

The chain combines TRBV19 with TRBJ2-2; TRBD2 matches 9 bases. This CDR3 has 15 amino acids. J lost 7 bases, V lost 2 bases, and 5 bases had no gene match. CDR1 and CDR2 from the germline V gene are LNHDA and SQIVND (reference sequence). For the CDR3, the DNA is TGTGCCAGTAGTATACTAGCGGGGCTCTACGGGGAGCTGTTTTTT. This translates into CASSILAGLYGELFF.

The chain recombines TRBV5-1 with TRBJ2-5; 15 positions match TRBD2. Per germline, CDR1 SGHRS and CDR2 YFSETQ. The CDR3 has 17 residues. Germline trimming cut 3 bases from V and 5 bases from J; bases unmatched to any gene: 8. The chain's CDR3 is CASSYGLAGGLRETQYF. The CDR3 DNA sequence: TGCGCCAGCAGCTACGGACTAGCGGGGGGGCTTAGGGAGACCCAGTACTTC.

This rearrangement joins TRBV11-2 to TRBJ1-1; maybe TRBD1 (5 bases). Trimming left V 5 bases short and J 4 bases short, with 14 bases between. This CDR3 has 14 amino acids. Germline CDR1 SGHAT, CDR2 FQNNGV. CDR3 sequence: CASSNLGGGTEAFF. CDR3 nucleotides: TGTGCCAGCAGCAACCTCGGGGGGGGCACTGAAGCTTTCTTT.

This sequence joins TRBV3-1 (or the pseudogene TRBV3-2) and TRBJ2-2, with D unresolved. Germline V lookup: CDR1 LGHDT, CDR2 YNNKEL (reference sequence). The CDR3 spans 13 residues. V shed 0 bases and J shed 3 bases, with 2 bases lying between them. The CDR3, as DNA: TGTGCCAGCAGCCAAGACGACACCGGGGAGCTGTTTTTT. Residues: CASSQDDTGELFF.

The V call is TRBV10-1, the J call TRBJ2-7, with 7 bases fitting TRBD1. The junction had 11 bases not matched to a gene; V was cut back by 3 bases and J by 3 bases. This CDR3 comprises 16 residues. Per the germline V gene, CDR1 is WNHNN and CDR2 is SYGVQD (reference sequence). CDR3 loop: CASSDQRGRRHYEQYF. The CDR3, as DNA: TGCGCCAGCAGTGATCAAAGGGGGCGGCGGCACTACGAGCAGTACTTC.

This chain uses TRBV18 with TRBJ1-6; D is unresolved. Trimming pared 5 bases from V and 5 bases from J, leaving 10 bases between. The germline V gene encodes CDR1 KGHSH and CDR2 LQKENI. The CDR3 runs 14 residues. The CDR3 loop reads CASSADGNNSPLHF. In DNA, the CDR3 is TGTGCCAGCTCAGCCGACGGGAATAATTCACCCCTCCACTTT.